This entry concerns a single TCR beta chain. Its antigen is as yet unknown. These data originate in a study of cytomegalovirus exposure and HLA in healthy donors. V lost 5 bases and J lost 8; bases outside the gene matches: 7. The CDR3 spans 14 residues. The germline gives CDR1 MNHEY, CDR2 SMNVEV (reference sequence). General study results and limits: The authors enumerated around 150 TCR beta chains as linked to cytomegalovirus.

The assay was immunoSEQ multiplex PCR, and TCRdb's table has in-frame clones only and misses some. The sample consists of more than 85,000 clones, 86% of them appearing once. V and J are TRBV27 and TRBJ1-4; 8 bases match TRBD1. Specimen: PBMCs. The clonotype originates from a woman aged 18 to 35 in good health and CMV-seropositive. The CDR3 loop is CASSLDRVREKLFF. CDR3 nucleotide sequence: TGTGCCAGCAGTCTGGACAGGGTTCGCGAAAAACTGTTTTTT.